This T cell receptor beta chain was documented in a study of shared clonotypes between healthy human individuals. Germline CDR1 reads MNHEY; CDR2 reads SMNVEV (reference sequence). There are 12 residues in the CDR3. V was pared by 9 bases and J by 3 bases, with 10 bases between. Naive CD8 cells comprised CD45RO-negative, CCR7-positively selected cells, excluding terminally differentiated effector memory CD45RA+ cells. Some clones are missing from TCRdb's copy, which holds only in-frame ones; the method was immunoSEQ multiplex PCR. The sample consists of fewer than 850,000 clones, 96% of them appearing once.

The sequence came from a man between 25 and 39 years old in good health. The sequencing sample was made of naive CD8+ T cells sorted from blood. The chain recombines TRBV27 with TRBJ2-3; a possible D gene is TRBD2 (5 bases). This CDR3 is CASARDTDTQYF. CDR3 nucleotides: TGTGCCAGTGCCCGGGATACAGATACGCAGTATTTT.